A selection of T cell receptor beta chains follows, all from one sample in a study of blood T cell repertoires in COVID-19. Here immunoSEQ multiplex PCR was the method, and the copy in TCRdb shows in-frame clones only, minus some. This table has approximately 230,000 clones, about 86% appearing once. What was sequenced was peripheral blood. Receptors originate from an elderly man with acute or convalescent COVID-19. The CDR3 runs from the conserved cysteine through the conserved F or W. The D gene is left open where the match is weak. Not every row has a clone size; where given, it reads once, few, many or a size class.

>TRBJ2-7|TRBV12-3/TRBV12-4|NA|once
CASSLTGAYEQYF
TGTGCCAGCAGTTTGACAGGAGCCTACGAGCAGTACTTC
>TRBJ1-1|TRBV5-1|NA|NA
CASSLDGEGNTEAFF
TGCGCCAGCAGCTTGGACGGAGAGGGGAACACTGAAGCTTTCTTT
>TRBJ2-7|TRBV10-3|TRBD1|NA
CAISESTLGQGQASEQYF
TGTGCCATCAGTGAGTCGACTCTCGGACAGGGGCAAGCTAGCGAGCAGTACTTC
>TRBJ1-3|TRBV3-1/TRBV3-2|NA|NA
CASSQDRSSGNTIYF
TGTGCCAGCAGCCAAGACAGAAGCTCTGGAAACACCATATATTTT
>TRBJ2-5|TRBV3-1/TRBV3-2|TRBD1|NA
CASSQDLGQGLEETQYF
TGTGCCAGCAGCCAAGATTTGGGACAGGGATTGGAAGAGACCCAGTACTTC
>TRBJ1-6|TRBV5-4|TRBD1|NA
CASSLDVGTGNSPLHF
TGTGCCAGCAGCTTGGACGTAGGGACAGGGAATTCACCCCTCCACTTT
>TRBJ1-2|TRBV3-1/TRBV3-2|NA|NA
CASSKVGTGLYGYTF
TGTGCCAGCAGCAAAGTCGGGACGGGACTCTATGGCTACACCTTC
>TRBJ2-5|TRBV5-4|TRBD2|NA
CASSPLGLQETQYF
TGTGCCAGCAGCCCCCTGGGACTACAAGAGACCCAGTACTTC
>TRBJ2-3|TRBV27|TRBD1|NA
CASSRDRAQDTQYF
TGTGCCAGCAGCCGGGACAGGGCCCAAGATACGCAGTATTTT
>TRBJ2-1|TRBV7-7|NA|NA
CASSLAVAGADNEQFF
TGTGCTAGCAGCTTAGCGGTCGCAGGGGCGGACAATGAGCAGTTCTTC
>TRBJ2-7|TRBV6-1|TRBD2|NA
CASRNSGSPYEQYF
TGTGCCAGCAGGAACAGCGGGAGCCCCTACGAGCAGTACTTC
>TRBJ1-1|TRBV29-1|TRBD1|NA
CSVEKGGVNTEAFF
TGCAGCGTTGAAAAAGGGGGCGTGAACACTGAAGCTTTCTTT
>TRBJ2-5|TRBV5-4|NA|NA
CASSRSGIQETQYF
TGTGCCAGCAGCCGGTCGGGAATACAAGAGACCCAGTACTTC
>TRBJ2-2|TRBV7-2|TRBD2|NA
CASSLRLAANTGELFF
TGTGCCAGCAGCCTGAGACTAGCAGCGAACACCGGGGAGCTGTTTTTT
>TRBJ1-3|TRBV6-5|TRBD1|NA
CASGRDRSSGNTIYF
TGTGCCAGCGGCCGGGACAGGAGCTCTGGAAACACCATATATTTT
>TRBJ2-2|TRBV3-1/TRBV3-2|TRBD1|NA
CASSLRQGTGELFF
TGTGCCAGCAGCCTTCGACAGGGGACAGGGGAGCTGTTTTTT
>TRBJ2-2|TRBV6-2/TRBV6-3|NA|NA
CASSPGFGELFF
TGTGCCAGCAGTCCAGGGTTTGGGGAGCTGTTTTTT
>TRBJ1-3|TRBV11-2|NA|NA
CASSSGSRDSGNTIYF
TGTGCCAGCAGCTCAGGATCCAGGGACTCTGGAAACACCATATATTTT
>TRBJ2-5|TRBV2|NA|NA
CASKSDQETQYF
TGTGCCAGCAAGAGCGACCAAGAGACCCAGTACTTC
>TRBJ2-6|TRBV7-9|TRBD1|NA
CASSLKGARGANVLTF
TGTGCCAGCAGCTTAAAGGGGGCGCGGGGGGCCAACGTCCTGACTTTC
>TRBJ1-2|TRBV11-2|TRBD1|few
CASSLRQGRGYTF
TGTGCCAGCAGCCTCCGACAGGGAAGGGGCTACACCTTC
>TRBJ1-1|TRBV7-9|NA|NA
CASSFYDSNTEAFF
TGTGCCAGCAGCTTTTACGACTCGAACACTGAAGCTTTCTTT
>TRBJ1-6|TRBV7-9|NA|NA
CASSSQRDFGSNSPLHF
TGTGCCAGCAGCTCTCAGCGCGACTTCGGGTCCAATTCACCCCTCCACTTT
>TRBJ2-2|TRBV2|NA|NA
CASTGRAANTGELFF
TGTGCCAGCACCGGCAGGGCTGCGAACACCGGGGAGCTGTTTTTT
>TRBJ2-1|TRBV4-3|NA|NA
CASSQDGLQVNEQFF
TGCGCCAGCAGCCAAGATGGTCTGCAGGTCAATGAGCAGTTCTTC
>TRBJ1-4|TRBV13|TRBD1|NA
CASSSRDRGSEKLFF
TGTGCCAGCAGCTCCCGGGACAGGGGATCCGAAAAACTGTTTTTT
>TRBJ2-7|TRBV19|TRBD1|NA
CASSVRDRSYEQYF
TGTGCCAGTAGTGTCCGGGACAGGTCCTACGAGCAGTACTTC
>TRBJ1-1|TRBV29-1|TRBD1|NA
CSAGQGNTEAFF
TGCAGCGCTGGACAGGGGAACACTGAAGCTTTCTTT
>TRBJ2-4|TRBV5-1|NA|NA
CASSLDSQLAKNIQYF
TGCGCCAGCAGCTTGGACAGTCAACTAGCCAAAAACATTCAGTACTTC
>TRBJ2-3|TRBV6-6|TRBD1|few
CASSYNAGQGVDTQYF
TGTGCCAGCAGTTATAACGCGGGACAGGGTGTAGATACGCAGTATTTT
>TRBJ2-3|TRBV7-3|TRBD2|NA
CASSYSGGVTDTQYF
TGTGCCAGCAGCTATAGCGGGGGGGTCACAGATACGCAGTATTTT
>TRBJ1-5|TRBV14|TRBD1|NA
CASSVRDSHSNQPQHF
TGTGCCAGCAGCGTCCGGGACAGCCATAGCAATCAGCCCCAGCATTTT
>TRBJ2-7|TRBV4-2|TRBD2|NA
CASSEVAGVSYEQYF
TGTGCCAGCAGCGAGGTAGCGGGAGTCTCCTACGAGCAGTACTTC
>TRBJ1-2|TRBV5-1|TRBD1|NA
CASSLAGTVYGYTF
TGCGCCAGCAGCCTGGCCGGGACAGTCTATGGCTACACCTTC
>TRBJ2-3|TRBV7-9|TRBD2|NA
CASSQGLAGGGTDTQYF
TGTGCCAGCAGCCAGGGACTAGCGGGAGGTGGCACAGATACGCAGTATTTT
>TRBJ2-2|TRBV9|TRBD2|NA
CASSPGLAGTNTGELFF
TGTGCCAGCAGCCCGGGACTAGCGGGAACGAACACCGGGGAGCTGTTTTTT
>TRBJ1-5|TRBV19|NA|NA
CASSDSRFSNQPQHF
TGTGCCAGTAGTGACAGCAGATTTAGCAATCAGCCCCAGCATTTT
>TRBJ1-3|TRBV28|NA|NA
CASTIGTNRNTIYF
TGTGCCAGCACGATAGGGACTAACCGAAACACCATATATTTT
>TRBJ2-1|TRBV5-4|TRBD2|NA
CASTAGLAGGRHNEQFF
TGTGCCAGCACCGCGGGACTAGCGGGGGGGCGCCACAATGAGCAGTTCTTC
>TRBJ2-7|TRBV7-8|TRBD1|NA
CASSSTGGSYEQYF
TGTGCCAGCAGCAGCACAGGGGGCTCCTACGAGCAGTACTTC
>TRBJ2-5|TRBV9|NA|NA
CASSVHAEETQYF
TGTGCCAGCAGCGTGCACGCGGAAGAGACCCAGTACTTC